The entry below gives a single TCR beta chain sequence along with its context. The method was immunoSEQ multiplex PCR; TCRdb's version includes in-frame clones alone and lacks a portion of them. The sample lists about 210,000 clones, almost 85% occurring once. This sample stems from a study of blood T cell repertoires in COVID-19. The germline gives CDR1 MGHRA, CDR2 YSYEKL. The V segment lost 4 bases and the J segment 4 bases; nucleotides outside the gene matches: 3. CDR3 size: 15 residues. Sequenced: peripheral blood. V is TRBV4-1 and J is TRBJ2-1; 11 positions match TRBD2. The sequence was collected from a woman in her thirties or forties with acute or convalescent COVID-19. CDR3 DNA: TGCGCCAGCAGCCCAGCTAGCGGGGGGTACAATGAGCAGTTCTTC. The encoded protein is CASSPASGGYNEQFF.